Sequencing of this T cell receptor beta chain was carried out in a study of cytomegalovirus exposure and HLA in healthy donors (dated by TCRdb to the late 2010s). For the study in its entirety: In an earlier analysis of 550 to 750 of the donors, 276 Gb of sequence data and approximately 120 million unique TCR beta sequences from 150 million to 200 million T cells were reported. About 280 gigabases of sequencing data and around 85 million unique TCR sequences made up an early release that covered around 640 HLA-typed donors. Of the approximately 400 genotyped donors, 65% to 90% fell in the genetic ancestry cluster associated with self-reported Caucasian donors. The study aimed to test whether cataloging public T cell receptors could reveal signatures of past pathogen exposure. The study used immunosequencing to profile the T cell repertoires of approximately 690 subjects and linked those repertoires to cytomegalovirus serostatus. Besides the first cohort of 666 subjects, a separate validation cohort made up of 90 to 150 different subjects was used. High-throughput TCR immunosequencing, statistical association of individual TCRs with disease status, and machine learning were combined to predict cytomegalovirus infection status. A later analysis re-examined previously published TCR beta repertoires from several hundred donors and added high-resolution HLA genotyping to investigate patterns of TCR occurrence. The later analysis used no new phenotypic data to find candidate immune exposures, relying instead on TCR beta sequences and their occurrence across donors. In an earlier analysis of 587 of the donors, high-throughput TCR beta sequencing was used to judge whether each TCR beta V gene segment behaved as functional or pseudogenic. Donor age, sex, ethnicity and CMV serostatus were collected together with the repertoire data. Genome-wide SNP genotypes for about 65% of the 666 donors were used in a later genetic analysis, which treated that subset as a discovery cohort. All discovery cohort repertoires had been generated using a single sequencing platform. HLA typing included class I and class II loci at four-digit resolution. Typing coverage varied by locus: about 620-630 donors for A, B, C, DRB1 and DQB1; some 520 for DQA1; 606 for DPA1; around 450 for DPB1. Five DR-DQ haplotypes were treated as single units for association and clustering because of strong linkage in the cohort. Across 398 genotyped donors of the cohort, an average of about 240,000 unique TCR beta nucleotide sequences per donor were sequenced, and around 19% of those sequences were non-productive. Overall study outcomes, separate from this receptor: In a later analysis, TCR association rates were found to vary across HLA loci, with the most associated TCRs seen for DRB1 alleles and the fewest for HLA-C alleles. Most CMV-associated TCR beta chains appeared to be HLA-restricted in a later analysis, and the HLA associations seemed to be driven largely by CMV exposure. In vitro tests confirmed that a few of the cytomegalovirus-associated TCR beta chains recognize cytomegalovirus antigens. According to a later analysis, parvovirus B19, influenza, CMV and Epstein-Barr virus appeared linked to several top co-occurrence clusters. A later genetic analysis reported fewer N-insertions in productive TCRs among donors in an Asian-associated ancestry cluster than the roughly 700-donor mean. In the study, 150 to 200 TCR beta chains were listed as associated with cytomegalovirus. An earlier analysis of around 500 of the donors showed that most TCR beta V segments appeared in productive rearrangements either about 87% or about 30% of the time, which broadly matched IMGT annotations. The presence/absence analyses assumed that sequencing depth was roughly uniform across donors, and that assumption may not be true. Some IMGT-functional V segments, including TRBV6-2 and TRBV6-3, could not be told apart with the 87-base-pair reads, so those segments were excluded. Immune exposure information for the cohort was limited to CMV serostatus. While some public TCRs were present in many individuals, most TCR sequences turned up only very rarely across donors. A further reported finding was that TCR beta sequences accurately predicted the HLA-A and HLA-B alleles for most subjects in the first cohort. The classifier was reported to diagnose cytomegalovirus status with high specificity and sensitivity in both the original cohort and the validation cohort. This cohort had only TCR beta chains sequenced, and the lack of alpha or paired-chain data limited which features could be detected. Compared with equally common non-associated chains, HLA-associated TCR beta chains in a later analysis were more clonally expanded and had lower generation probabilities. The authors suggested that the approach could potentially be extended to other disease states and immunological phenotypes. A cluster of highly shared sequence variants was judged likely to be a technical artifact of the sequencing pipeline. In a later genetic analysis, a missense DCLRE1C variant was associated with V-gene and J-gene trimming of TCR beta chains, and the association was replicated in an independent cohort. Because counts were too low, some 17 rarely observed V segments, including chromosome 9 orphons, were excluded from the earlier analysis of 500 to 700 of the donors. Correlated functional status among segregating V segments might be attributable to linkage disequilibrium, but an unknown experimental factor could not be ruled out. HLA typing was unavailable for some donors at each locus, so association tests used only the typed subset. When HLA alleles, especially DR and DQ, strongly co-occurred, TCR associations were difficult to assign to individual alleles. At a false discovery rate of 0.05, a later analysis linked 16,951 TCR beta sequences to specific HLA alleles.

In total, 630 or so healthy bone marrow donors made up the cohort. All cohort members were sampled while nominally healthy, although unrecorded immune exposures were likely present. The donor tested CMV seronegative and was one of the 352 seronegative cohort members. A peripheral blood sample was provided by each donor, and peripheral blood mononuclear cells were used for TCR beta sequencing. The Qiagen DNeasy Blood Extraction Kit was used to extract genomic DNA from the blood cell samples. Receptor libraries were prepared by the immunoSEQ multiplex PCR assay. For the multiplex PCR, a mixture combining 60 forward primers for TCR Vbeta segments and 13 reverse primers for TCR Jbeta segments was used. Amplification of the CDR3 region of rearranged TCR beta genes was performed with a multiplex PCR assay on genomic DNA. The amplified TCR beta libraries were sequenced on the Illumina HiSeq System as 87-base-pair reads. In the paper's pipeline: In a later analysis, tens of millions of unique TCR beta chains were counted across the approximately 640 repertoires, and approximately 9.9 million of these chains were shared by at least two donors. A nearest-neighbor algorithm error-corrected the raw reads and collapsed the reads into unique sequences, merging closely related sequences to remove PCR and sequencing errors. CDR3 sequences were aligned to IMGT reference sequences to assign V, D and J gene segments. For a sequence to be retained, a match of at least six nucleotides was required to both a V gene segment and a J gene segment. Rearrangements were called productive when the CDR3 lacked stop codons and stayed in frame with V and J; all others were non-productive. Following IMGT convention, CDR3 was defined as the stretch from the second conserved V-encoded cysteine to the conserved J-encoded phenylalanine. The earlier analysis of more than 450 of the donors excluded sequences that lacked an unambiguous match to a single V gene segment. An earlier analysis of a few hundred of the donors classified V segments as functional when productive rearrangements were above 56.7% and as segregating when the standard deviation between donors was above 5%. A statistical classification framework was developed to diagnose cytomegalovirus status using the catalog of TCR beta chain sequences. In a later analysis, TCR nucleotide sequences were compared against IMGT/GENE-DB human TR gene sequences so that V and J genes could be assigned. The TCRdist pipeline was used in a later analysis to assign CDR3 sequences and most-parsimonious VDJ recombination scenarios. In a later analysis, each TCR beta chain was defined by its CDR3 amino acid sequence together with its V-gene family, and reads without a unique V-gene family were excluded. A later analysis removed several hundred highly shared, low-generation-probability nucleotide sequences to deal with suspected cross-contamination and a sequencing artifact. For each public chain, a later analysis derived a clonal expansion index from normalized ranks of inferred template counts within each repertoire. In a later analysis, generation probabilities were computed with a VDJ recombination model fitted to out-of-frame rearrangements, and the resulting probabilities were checked against IGoR. In a later analysis, TCR-TCR, TCR-HLA and TCR-CMV co-occurrence was scored with hypergeometric tests, and a repertoire-size bias correction was applied to TCR pairs. A later analysis estimated false discovery rates by permuting HLA or CMV assignments 20 times. In a later analysis, co-occurring TCRs were grouped using DBSCAN, with TCRdist sequence similarity added in when clustering inside HLA-allele-positive subsets. Repertoires with fewer than 30,000 or more than 120,000 public chains, plus five repertoires with anomalous nucleotide sharing, were excluded from co-occurrence clustering. The clones in this table, taken by TCRdb from immuneACCESS, are in-frame only. Not every clone is retained; where verified, under half of the shortfall comes from an unresolved V gene, and the cause of the rest is unknown. The V and J calls and clone size are taken from that table; D and trimming were inferred from the DNA. Here the sample has tens of thousands of clones; roughly 80% occur a single time. The top ten constitute under 3% of the sample.

V is cut back by 6 bases and J by 5 bases, with 4 bases in the junction unmatched. The CDR3, from cysteine to phenylalanine, totals 14 residues. CDR3 DNA only is kept here, 42 bases in frame from base 1. The germline V gene supplies CDR1 ENHRY and CDR2 SYGVKD. A word on this clone: No antigen is known for it. Base quality data are lacking; no much larger clone is found one base away.

The source is a woman aged 25 to 39 in good health and CMV-seronegative. This receptor chain uses TRBV10-3 and TRBJ2-2; 9 middle bases align to TRBD1. Material for sequencing was PBMCs. The CDR3 sequence is CAISSGQGTGELFF. The bases are TGTGCCATCAGCTCGGGACAGGGTACCGGGGAGCTGTTTTTT.